Presented here are 27 T cell receptor beta chains from one specimen sequenced in a study of shared clonotypes between healthy human individuals. Assay used: immunoSEQ multiplex PCR; TCRdb lists only in-frame clones, some missing. The sample has 2 million to 2.5 million clones; 85% to 95% are singletons. The sample consisted of naive CD4+ T cells sorted from blood. The sample's subset: CD45RA+ positively selected. These receptors all come from a young man in good health.

The rearrangement joins TRBV14 to TRBJ2-3, with D unclear. Germline assignment: CDR1 SGHDN and CDR2 FVKESK. This CDR3 region has 14 residues. The V end lost 0 bases, the J end lost 2 bases, and 6 bases lay between the germline ends. CDR3 coding DNA: TGTGCCAGCAGCCAAGATCGGGTCACAGATACGCAGTATTTT. Encoded protein: CASSQDRVTDTQYF.

To note about this clone: This sample also contains other DNA sequences that code for the same CDR3. The chain carries TRBV9 and TRBJ2-3; D uncertain. The germline CDR1 and CDR2 sequences are SGDLS and YYNGEE. V lost 2 bases and J lost 5, with 6 bases in between. This CDR3 contains 12 residues. The CDR3 DNA follows: TGTGCCAGCAGCGTGGACCGAGATACGCAGTATTTT. Protein: CASSVDRDTQYF.

The chain links TRBV19 to TRBJ2-5, with TRBD2 matching over 7 bases. V lost 3 bases to trimming and J lost 2 bases; unmatched junction nucleotides: 9. The CDR3 has 16 amino acids. Germline V gives CDR1 LNHDA, CDR2 SQIVND (reference sequence). In DNA, the CDR3 is TGTGCCAGTAGTATCCTATCTAGCGGCCTACAAGAGACCCAGTACTTC. It translates to CASSILSSGLQETQYF.

The chain employs TRBV5-6 and TRBJ2-1, with 8 bases identical to TRBD1. V lost 3 bases, J lost 9 bases, and 14 bases stayed unmatched. The germline CDR1 and CDR2 sequences are SGHDT and YYEEEE. The CDR3 totals 16 residues. In DNA, the CDR3 is TGTGCCAGCAGCTGGACAGGGACCAGTAGGATCAGTGAGCAGTTCTTC. This sequence encodes CASSWTGTSRISEQFF.

The chain is built from TRBV11-2 and TRBJ2-7, with 8 bases that match TRBD1. The CDR3 has 15 amino acids. Germline V gives CDR1 SGHAT, CDR2 FQNNGV. Trimming cost V 1 base and J 4 bases; bases outside gene matches: 6. In DNA form, the CDR3 reads TGTGCCAGCAGCTTAGTCTCAGGGGGCACTTACGAGCAGTACTTC. This encodes CASSLVSGGTYEQYF.

The CDR3 protein is CACSQGSNQPQHF. Here the CDR3 DNA reads TGTGCCTGCTCCCAGGGTTCCAATCAGCCCCAGCATTTT. V gene TRBV19 combines with J gene TRBJ1-5; D may be TRBD1 (5 bases). The germline gives CDR1 LNHDA, CDR2 SQIVND (reference sequence). This CDR3 is 13 amino acids long. V gave up 11 bases and J gave up 3 bases, with 14 bases separating them. The entire variable domain, with the rest obtained from reference TRBV19 and TRBJ1-5, is as follows: DGGITQSPKYLFRKEGQNVTLSCEQNLNHDAMYWYRQDPGQGLRLIYYSQIVNDFQKGDIAEGYSVSREKKESFPLTVTSAQKNPTAFYLCACSQGSNQPQHFGDGTRLSIL.

The chain is built from TRBV5-6 and TRBJ2-7, with D uncertain. Trimming removed 1 base from V and 1 base from J, with 9 bases in between. Germline CDR1 and CDR2: SGHDT and YYEEEE. The CDR3 loop spans 14 amino acids. The CDR3 region is CASSLFRASYEQYF. The CDR3 DNA reads TGTGCCAGCAGCTTGTTTAGGGCGTCCTACGAGCAGTACTTC.

As regards this clone: Other DNA sequences within the sample encode an identical CDR3. V gene TRBV6-5 combines with J gene TRBJ2-7; the match to TRBD1 covers 7 bases. The CDR3 is 14 amino acids. Germline CDR1 is MNHEY and CDR2 is SVGAGI. The V gene end was trimmed by 2 bases and the J gene end by 1 base; junction bases not matched to a gene: 2. The CDR3 is CASSYAGGSYEQYF. CDR3 sequence (DNA): TGTGCCAGCAGTTACGCAGGGGGTTCCTACGAGCAGTACTTC.

CDR3 nucleotide sequence: TGCGCCAGCAGTCAGTTGCTGACCGGTGAAGCTTTCTTT. Translation: CASSQLLTGEAFF. This chain joins TRBV23-1 and TRBJ1-1, with D hard to call. Being an ORF, TRBV23-1 has a function that is uncertain. V was shortened by 3 bases and J by 7 bases, with 12 bases between the two germline ends. The CDR3 is 13 amino acids.

The rearrangement joins TRBV19 to TRBJ2-1; D not certain. The germline V gene encodes CDR1 LNHDA and CDR2 SQIVND (reference sequence). The V and J ends lost 2 bases and 9 bases respectively, with 11 bases between them. The CDR3 has 13 residues. This CDR3 reads CASSITPTTEQFF. CDR3 coding DNA: TGTGCCAGTAGTATAACCCCCACTACTGAGCAGTTCTTC. The whole variable domain, filled in from reference TRBV19 and TRBJ2-1, reads DGGITQSPKYLFRKEGQNVTLSCEQNLNHDAMYWYRQDPGQGLRLIYYSQIVNDFQKGDIAEGYSVSREKKESFPLTVTSAQKNPTAFYLCASSITPTTEQFFGPGTRLTVL.

This chain joins TRBV19 and TRBJ1-2; possibly TRBD1 for D (6 bases). This CDR3 comprises 13 residues. The ends were cut back, 6 bases at V and 5 bases at J, with 13 bases in the middle. Germline CDR1 reads LNHDA; CDR2 reads SQIVND (reference sequence). The CDR3 spells CASRETGDYGYTF. The CDR3 DNA follows: TGTGCCAGTAGGGAGACAGGAGATTATGGCTACACCTTC.

There are a few counts of this clone. This chain links TRBV30 with TRBJ1-2; D possibly corresponds to TRBD1 (6 bases). CDR3 length: 12 amino acids. Deletions cut 2 bases from V and 8 bases from J, with 12 bases between. Per the germline V gene, CDR1 is GTSNPN and CDR2 is SVGIG (reference sequence). The CDR3 nucleotides are TGTGCCTGGAGTCCCACAGGGCTAGGCTACACCTTC. Protein: CAWSPTGLGYTF.

Concerning this clone: The same CDR3 arises from other DNA sequences in this sample as well. The CDR3 DNA reads as TGTGCCAGCAGCTTAGTGGTAGCGGGGTCCTACGAGCAGTACTTC. Amino acids: CASSLVVAGSYEQYF. The chain recombines TRBV11-2 with TRBJ2-7; 8 bases align to TRBD2. Germline values: CDR1 SGHAT, CDR2 FQNNGV. J gave up 1 base and V 1 base, and 3 bases lay outside the gene matches. The CDR3 contains 15 residues.

This chain joins TRBV10-1 and TRBJ1-1; maybe TRBD1 (5 bases). Germline CDR1 reads WNHNN; CDR2 reads SYGVQD (reference sequence). CDR3 length: 13 amino acids. Trimming stripped 4 bases from V and 4 bases from J, with 10 bases between. The CDR3 nucleotides read TGCGCCAGCAGTGCGGCCAGGGCCACTGAAGCTTTCTTT. This sequence encodes CASSAARATEAFF.

The rearrangement links TRBV27 to TRBJ2-5, with 14 bases identical to TRBD2. Germline-derived CDR1 and CDR2 are MNHEY and SMNVEV (reference sequence). After removal of 5 bases from V and 5 bases from J, the junction contained 7 bases not matched to a gene. This CDR3 comprises 16 residues. As DNA, the CDR3 is TGTGCCAGCAGTACAGCAGGACTAGCGGGGGGCGAGACCCAGTACTTC. The encoded protein is CASSTAGLAGGETQYF.

V gene TRBV4-1 combines with J gene TRBJ2-7, with 7 positions matching TRBD1. The V gene end was trimmed by 0 bases and the J gene end by 5 bases; junction bases not matched to a gene: 4. The germline V gene encodes CDR1 MGHRA and CDR2 YSYEKL. This CDR3 spans 14 amino acids. In DNA, the CDR3 is TGCGCCAGCAGCCAAGATAGGGGGCTGGACGAGCAGTACTTC. It specifies CASSQDRGLDEQYF.

This clone was observed a single time. The V and J genes are TRBV6-1 and TRBJ2-5, with D tentatively TRBD1 or TRBD2 (5 bases each). Germline CDR1 reads MNHNS; CDR2 reads SASEGT. The CDR3 runs to 13 residues. The V end lost 8 bases, the J end lost 4 bases, and 14 bases lay between the germline ends. CDR3 loop: CASQGRPPETQYF. The CDR3, as DNA: TGTGCCAGCCAGGGACGTCCGCCAGAGACCCAGTACTTC.

The chain employs TRBV7-2 and TRBJ2-1; TRBD2 matches at 16 bases. Per germline, CDR1 SGHTA and CDR2 FQGNSA. V shed 5 bases and J 8 bases; nucleotides not matched to a gene: 15. This CDR3 spans 19 amino acids. CDR3 loop: CASSPQGTSGRVSDHEQFF. DNA of the CDR3: TGTGCCAGCAGCCCCCAGGGGACTAGCGGGAGGGTAAGTGACCATGAGCAGTTCTTC.

This chain links TRBV30 with TRBJ2-6; 8 nucleotides match TRBD1. Germline V gene sequence: CDR1 GTSNPN, CDR2 SVGIG (reference sequence). This CDR3 comprises 13 residues. Losses at the gene ends were 3 bases for V and 19 bases for J; bases not matched to a gene: 14. CDR3 DNA: TGTGCCTGGAGAGGTCCGGGACAGGCCTTTTGTACTTTC. Translation gives CAWRGPGQAFCTF.

The gene calls are TRBV7-9 and TRBJ1-3, with D possibly TRBD1 on 6 matching bases. This CDR3 comprises 14 residues. V gave up 3 bases and J gave up 2 bases, with 8 bases separating them. Germline CDR1 SEHNR, CDR2 FQNEAQ (reference sequence). CDR3 sequence: CASSFRGPGNTIYF. The CDR3 DNA reads TGTGCCAGCAGCTTCAGGGGCCCTGGAAACACCATATATTTT.

The J gene is TRBJ2-3, the V gene TRBV7-2; 14 bases fit TRBD2. The CDR3 sequence is 17 residues long. The germline gives CDR1 SGHTA, CDR2 FQGNSA. The V and J ends lost 4 bases and 4 bases, in that order; junction bases with no gene match: 7. The CDR3 protein is CASSSGLAGGNSDTQYF. CDR3 DNA: TGTGCCAGCAGCTCCGGACTAGCGGGAGGTAACTCAGATACGCAGTATTTT. The full variable domain, in which reference TRBV7-2 and TRBJ2-3 provide the parts outside the CDR3, is GAGVSQSPSNKVTEKGKDVELRCDPISGHTALYWYRQSLGQGLEFLIYFQGNSAPDKSGLPSDRFSAERTGGSVSTLTIQRTQQEDSAVYLCASSSGLAGGNSDTQYFGPGTRLTVL.

Of note for this clone: Different DNA sequences within this sample yield the same CDR3. The chain joins TRBV5-4 to TRBJ2-3, with D uncertain. This CDR3 is built from 13 residues. Germline values: CDR1 SGHNT, CDR2 YYREEE (reference sequence). The ends were cut back, 1 base at V and 3 bases at J, with 6 bases in the middle. In DNA, the CDR3 is TGTGCCAGCAGCTTGATCGGGACAGATACGCAGTATTTT. It codes for CASSLIGTDTQYF.

The chain uses TRBV5-4 and TRBJ2-7, with TRBD1 matching 10 bases. Germline assignment: CDR1 SGHNT and CDR2 YYREEE (reference sequence). With 5 bases clipped from V and 7 bases from J, the junction kept 6 bases outside the gene matches. The CDR3 totals 13 residues. In DNA, the CDR3 is TGTGCCAGCAGTCAGGACAGGGGGAGGGAGCAGTACTTC. Encoded protein: CASSQDRGREQYF.

The rearrangement uses TRBV6-1 and TRBJ1-5; no clear D. CDR3 size: 17 residues. V was cut by 3 bases and J by 0 bases, with 15 bases left in between. CDR1 MNHNS and CDR2 SASEGT come from the germline V gene. The CDR3 bases are TGTGCCAGCAGTGAGATAATCGTGGGTGTTAGCAATCAGCCCCAGCATTTT. Encoded protein: CASSEIIVGVSNQPQHF.

The V gene is TRBV7-2, the J gene TRBJ1-2; TRBD1 matches 7 bases. V gave up 1 base and J gave up 4 bases; unmatched junction bases: 3. This CDR3 has 14 residues. Germline CDR1 SGHTA, CDR2 FQGNSA. The CDR3 DNA follows: TGTGCCAGCAGCTTAGTGGGACAGCTCTATGGCTACACCTTC. Its protein product is CASSLVGQLYGYTF. The full variable domain, completed using reference TRBV7-2 and TRBJ1-2, is GAGVSQSPSNKVTEKGKDVELRCDPISGHTALYWYRQSLGQGLEFLIYFQGNSAPDKSGLPSDRFSAERTGGSVSTLTIQRTQQEDSAVYLCASSLVGQLYGYTFGSGTRLTVV.

In DNA form, the CDR3 reads TGCGCCAGCAGCTGGGTAACCGGGACAGCGAACACCGGGGAGCTGTTTTTT. Translation gives CASSWVTGTANTGELFF. This chain connects TRBV5-1 to TRBJ2-2, with TRBD1 identical over 7 bases. CDR3 length: 17 residues. The germline V gene has CDR1 SGHRS and CDR2 YFSETQ. J lost 0 bases, V lost 3 bases, and 8 bases had no gene match.

The V gene is TRBV6-5, the J gene TRBJ1-6; the D is unclear. Per the germline V gene, CDR1 is MNHEY and CDR2 is SVGAGI. CDR3 length: 16 amino acids. Trimming left V 0 bases short and J 7 bases short, with 13 bases between. As DNA, the CDR3 is TGTGCCAGCAGTTACTCGAGCGGGAGCCGGAATTCACCCCTCCACTTT. Translated, it gives CASSYSSGSRNSPLHF.